Reported below is one TCR beta chain. The method was immunoSEQ multiplex PCR; TCRdb's version includes in-frame clones alone and lacks a portion of them. The table includes some 30,000 clones, roughly nine tenths detected once. The data stem from a study of blood T cell repertoires in COVID-19. Background on the study: COVID-19 samples, acute and convalescent, were from the United States, Italy and Spain. PBMCs, B-cell-depleted T cells, or T cells were the source of the cDNA or gDNA that made up the material.

The V segment lost 4 bases and the J segment 8 bases; nucleotides outside the gene matches: 13. The CDR3 has 17 residues. The germline V gene has CDR1 LGHDT and CDR2 YNNKEL (reference sequence). The receptor comes from a man aged 70-80 years with active or convalescent COVID-19. The specimen sequenced was peripheral blood. This sequence joins TRBV3-1 (or the pseudogene TRBV3-2) and TRBJ2-1; 11 bases agree with TRBD2. The CDR3, as DNA: TGTGCCAGCAGCCCGGACGATAGCGGGAGGGCCAGATATGAGCAGTTCTTC. Translating gives CASSPDDSGRARYEQFF.